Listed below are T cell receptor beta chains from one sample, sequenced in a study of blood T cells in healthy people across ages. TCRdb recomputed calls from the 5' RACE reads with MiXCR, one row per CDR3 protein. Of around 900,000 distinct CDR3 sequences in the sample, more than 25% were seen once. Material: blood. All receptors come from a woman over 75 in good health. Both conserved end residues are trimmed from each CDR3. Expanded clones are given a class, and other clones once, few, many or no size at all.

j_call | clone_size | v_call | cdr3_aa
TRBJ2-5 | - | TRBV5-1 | ASSLGTGATGETQY
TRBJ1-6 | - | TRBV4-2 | ASSQEILLDHLGGSPLH
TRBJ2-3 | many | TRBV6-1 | ASARYTDTQY
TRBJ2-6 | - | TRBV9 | ASSPDAYPGANVLT
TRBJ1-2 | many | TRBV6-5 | ASSYTNRGPFYGYT
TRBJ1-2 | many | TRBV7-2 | ASTSPLVGSYGYT
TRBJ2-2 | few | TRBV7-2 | ASSLTSGGGSGELF
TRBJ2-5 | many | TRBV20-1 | SARDLTTQY
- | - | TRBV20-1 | SARPTLGRTYNEQY
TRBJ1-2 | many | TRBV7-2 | ASRFGQVGYT
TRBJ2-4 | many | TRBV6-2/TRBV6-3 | ASSYDGTSGVQAKNIQY
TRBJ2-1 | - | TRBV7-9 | AAIRSASGGAGGEQF
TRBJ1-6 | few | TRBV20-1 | SAGTGVSPLH
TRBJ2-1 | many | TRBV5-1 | ASRWAATDNNEQF
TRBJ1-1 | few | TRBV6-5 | ASKQTLNTEAF
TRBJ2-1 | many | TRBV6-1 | ASRKQGSSYNEQF
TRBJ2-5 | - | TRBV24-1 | ATSDPSTQLSNERY
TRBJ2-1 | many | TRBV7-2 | ASSLEGTGKF
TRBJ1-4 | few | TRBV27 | ASSHPGDRSNEKLF
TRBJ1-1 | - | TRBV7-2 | ASSFYSGKTNTEAF
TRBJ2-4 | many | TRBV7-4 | ASSLFSDFLEAKNIQY
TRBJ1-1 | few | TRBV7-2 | ASSFSLAMNTEAF
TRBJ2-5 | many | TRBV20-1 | SARAVARQETQY
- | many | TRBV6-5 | ASSPVRVWGVEQY
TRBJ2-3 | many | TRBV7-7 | ASSLVTQDTQY
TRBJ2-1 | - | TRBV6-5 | ASSFRPGGRGLYNEQF